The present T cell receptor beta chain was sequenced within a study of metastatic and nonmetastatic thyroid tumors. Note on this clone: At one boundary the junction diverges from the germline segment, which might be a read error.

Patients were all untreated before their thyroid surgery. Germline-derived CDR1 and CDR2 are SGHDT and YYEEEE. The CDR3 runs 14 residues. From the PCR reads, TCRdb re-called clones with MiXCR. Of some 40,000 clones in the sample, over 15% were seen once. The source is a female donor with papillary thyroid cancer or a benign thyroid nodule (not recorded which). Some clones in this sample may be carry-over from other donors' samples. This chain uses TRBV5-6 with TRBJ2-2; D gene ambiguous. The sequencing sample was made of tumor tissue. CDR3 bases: TGTGCCAGCAGCCCCCGGACGGGCACCCGGGAGCTGTTTTTT. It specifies CASSPRTGTRELFF.